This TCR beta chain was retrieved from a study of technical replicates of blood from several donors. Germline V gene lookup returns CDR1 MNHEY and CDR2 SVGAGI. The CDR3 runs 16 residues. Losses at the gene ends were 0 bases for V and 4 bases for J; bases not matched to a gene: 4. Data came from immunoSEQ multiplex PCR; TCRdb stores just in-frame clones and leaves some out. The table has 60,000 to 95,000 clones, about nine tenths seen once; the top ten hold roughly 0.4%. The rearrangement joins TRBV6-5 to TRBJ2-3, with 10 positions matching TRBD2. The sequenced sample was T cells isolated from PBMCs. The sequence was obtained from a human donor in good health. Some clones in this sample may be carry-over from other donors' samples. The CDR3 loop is CASSYSSGGAPDTQYF. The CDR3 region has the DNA TGTGCCAGCAGTTACTCGAGCGGGGGGGCCCCAGATACGCAGTATTTT.